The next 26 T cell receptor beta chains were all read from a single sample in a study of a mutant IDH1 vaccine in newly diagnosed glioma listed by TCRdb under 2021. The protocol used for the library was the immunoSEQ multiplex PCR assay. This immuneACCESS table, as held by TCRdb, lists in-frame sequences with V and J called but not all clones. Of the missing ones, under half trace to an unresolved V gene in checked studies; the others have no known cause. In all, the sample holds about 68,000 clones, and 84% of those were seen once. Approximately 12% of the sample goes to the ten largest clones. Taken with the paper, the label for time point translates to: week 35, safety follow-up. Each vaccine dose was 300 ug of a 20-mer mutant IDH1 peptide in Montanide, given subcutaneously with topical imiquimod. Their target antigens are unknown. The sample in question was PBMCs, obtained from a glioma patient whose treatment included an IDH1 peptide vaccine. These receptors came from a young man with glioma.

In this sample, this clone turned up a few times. The chain's CDR3 is CAEDGCGNTIYF. The CDR3 nucleotides are TGTGCCGAGGACGGTTGCGGAAACACCATATATTTT. The rearrangement links TRBV19 to TRBJ1-3; D call uncertain. The V end was cut by 11 bases, the J end by 4 bases, with 12 bases between. This CDR3 contains 12 residues. Germline loops: CDR1 LNHDA, CDR2 SQIVND (reference sequence).

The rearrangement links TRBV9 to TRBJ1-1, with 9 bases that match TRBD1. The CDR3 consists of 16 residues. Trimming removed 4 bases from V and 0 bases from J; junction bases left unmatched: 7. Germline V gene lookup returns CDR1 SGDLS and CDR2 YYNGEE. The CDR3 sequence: CASSLGQGTVNTEAFF. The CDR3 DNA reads TGTGCCAGCAGCCTGGGACAGGGAACGGTGAACACTGAAGCTTTCTTT.

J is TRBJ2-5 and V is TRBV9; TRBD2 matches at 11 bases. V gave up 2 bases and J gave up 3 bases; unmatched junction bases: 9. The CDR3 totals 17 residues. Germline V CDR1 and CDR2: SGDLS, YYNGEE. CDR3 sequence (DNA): TGTGCCAGCAGCGTTAGCGGGGGGGCCGGGGGGAAAGAGACCCAGTACTTC. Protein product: CASSVSGGAGGKETQYF.

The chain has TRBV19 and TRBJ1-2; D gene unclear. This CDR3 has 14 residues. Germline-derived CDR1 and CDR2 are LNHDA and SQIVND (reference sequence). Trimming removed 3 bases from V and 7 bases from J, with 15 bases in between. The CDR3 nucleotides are TGTGCCAGTAGTATCACGGCTAACTGGGGTGGCTACACCTTC. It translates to CASSITANWGGYTF.

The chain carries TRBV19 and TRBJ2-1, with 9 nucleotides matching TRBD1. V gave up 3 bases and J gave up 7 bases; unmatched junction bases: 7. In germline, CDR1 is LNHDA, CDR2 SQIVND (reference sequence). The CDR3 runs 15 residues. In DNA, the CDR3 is TGTGCCAGTAGTATCCTCGGGACAGGGTTGAATGAGCAGTTCTTC. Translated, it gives CASSILGTGLNEQFF.

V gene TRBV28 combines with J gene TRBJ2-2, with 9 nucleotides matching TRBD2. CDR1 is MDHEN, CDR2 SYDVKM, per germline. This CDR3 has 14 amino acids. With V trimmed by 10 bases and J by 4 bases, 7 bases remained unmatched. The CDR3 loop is CATQGLAATGELFF. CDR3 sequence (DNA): TGTGCCACCCAGGGACTAGCAGCCACCGGGGAGCTGTTTTTT. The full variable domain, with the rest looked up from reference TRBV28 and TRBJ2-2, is DVKVTQSSRYLVKRTGEKVFLECVQDMDHENMFWYRQDPGLGLRLIYFSYDVKMKEKGDIPEGYSVSREKKERFSLILESASTNQTSMYLCATQGLAATGELFFGEGSRLTVL.

The CDR3 region is CASSFRTAHQPQHF. In DNA form, the CDR3 reads TGTGCCAGCAGTTTTCGGACAGCGCATCAGCCCCAGCATTTT. The V gene is TRBV27, the J gene TRBJ1-5; tentative D call: TRBD1 (6 bases). Germline V gene lookup returns CDR1 MNHEY and CDR2 SMNVEV (reference sequence). Trimming shortened V by 3 bases and J by 5 bases, and 11 bases separated the two germline ends. CDR3 size: 14 residues.

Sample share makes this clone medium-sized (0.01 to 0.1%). The DNA of the CDR3 is TGTGCCAGCAGTACAGGGTTGAACACTGAAGCTTTCTTT. This codes for CASSTGLNTEAFF. The chain uses TRBV27 and TRBJ1-1, with D possibly being TRBD1 (6 bases). Germline loops: CDR1 MNHEY, CDR2 SMNVEV (reference sequence). The CDR3 has 13 residues. V was cut by 5 bases and J by 0 bases, with 7 bases left in between.

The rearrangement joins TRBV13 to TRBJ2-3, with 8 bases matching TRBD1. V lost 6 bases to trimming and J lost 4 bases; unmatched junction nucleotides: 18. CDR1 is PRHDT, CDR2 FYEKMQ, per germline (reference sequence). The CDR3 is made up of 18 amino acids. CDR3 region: CASSHYRGGTGTADTQYF. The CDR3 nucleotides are TGTGCCAGCAGTCACTACCGCGGCGGGACAGGCACGGCAGATACGCAGTATTTT.

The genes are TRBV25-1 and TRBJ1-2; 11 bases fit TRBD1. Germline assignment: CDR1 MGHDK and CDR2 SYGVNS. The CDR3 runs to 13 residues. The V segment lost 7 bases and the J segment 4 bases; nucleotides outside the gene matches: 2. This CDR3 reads CASMGQGVYGYTF. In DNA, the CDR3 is TGTGCCAGCATGGGACAGGGGGTCTATGGCTACACCTTC.

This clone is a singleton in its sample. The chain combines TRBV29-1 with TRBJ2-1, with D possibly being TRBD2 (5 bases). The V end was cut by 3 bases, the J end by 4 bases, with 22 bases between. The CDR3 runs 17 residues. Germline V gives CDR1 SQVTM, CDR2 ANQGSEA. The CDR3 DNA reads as TGCAGCGTTGACTCTTCGCCCACCGCGGGTTATTACAATGAGCAGTTCTTC. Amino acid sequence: CSVDSSPTAGYYNEQFF.

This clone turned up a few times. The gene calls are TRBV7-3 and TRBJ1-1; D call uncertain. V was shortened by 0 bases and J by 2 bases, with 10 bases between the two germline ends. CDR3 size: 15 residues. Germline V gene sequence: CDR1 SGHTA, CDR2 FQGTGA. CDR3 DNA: TGTGCCAGCAGCTTAACGCCTAATGTTAACACTGAAGCTTTCTTT. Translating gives CASSLTPNVNTEAFF.

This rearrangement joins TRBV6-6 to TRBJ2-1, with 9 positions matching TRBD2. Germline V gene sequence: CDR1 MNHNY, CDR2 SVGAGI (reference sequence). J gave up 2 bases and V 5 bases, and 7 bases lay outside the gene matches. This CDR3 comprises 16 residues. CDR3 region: CASSGFSSGAYNEQFF. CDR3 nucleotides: TGTGCCAGCAGTGGTTTTTCTAGCGGGGCCTACAATGAGCAGTTCTTC.

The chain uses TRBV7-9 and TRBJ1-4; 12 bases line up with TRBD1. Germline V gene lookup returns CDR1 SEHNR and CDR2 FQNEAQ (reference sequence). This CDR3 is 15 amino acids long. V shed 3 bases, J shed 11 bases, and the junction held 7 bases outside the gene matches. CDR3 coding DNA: TGTGCCAGCAGCTTCCCCGGGACAGGGGGCCAGAAACTGTTTTTT. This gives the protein CASSFPGTGGQKLFF.

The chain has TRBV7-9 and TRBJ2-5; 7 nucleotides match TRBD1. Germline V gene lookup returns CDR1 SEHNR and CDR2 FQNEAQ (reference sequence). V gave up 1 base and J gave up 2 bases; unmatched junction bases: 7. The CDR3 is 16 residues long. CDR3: CASSLVRGTVQETQYF. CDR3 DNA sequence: TGTGCCAGCAGCTTAGTAAGGGGGACAGTTCAAGAGACCCAGTACTTC.

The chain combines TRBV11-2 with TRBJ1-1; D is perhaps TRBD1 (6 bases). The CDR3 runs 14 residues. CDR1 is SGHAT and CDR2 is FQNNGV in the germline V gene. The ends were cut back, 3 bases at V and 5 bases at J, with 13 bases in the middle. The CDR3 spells CASSFGGRGTEAFF. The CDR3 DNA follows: TGTGCCAGCAGCTTCGGGGGGCGAGGTACTGAAGCTTTCTTT.

The CDR3 coding sequence is TGTGCCAGCAGGCCCTCAGGACTGAACACTGAAGCTTTCTTT. Its protein is CASRPSGLNTEAFF. V gene TRBV6-6 combines with J gene TRBJ1-1; D not certain. V lost 6 bases to trimming and J lost 0 bases, with 11 bases between them. This CDR3 has 14 residues. The germline CDR1 and CDR2 sequences are MNHNY and SVGAGI (reference sequence).

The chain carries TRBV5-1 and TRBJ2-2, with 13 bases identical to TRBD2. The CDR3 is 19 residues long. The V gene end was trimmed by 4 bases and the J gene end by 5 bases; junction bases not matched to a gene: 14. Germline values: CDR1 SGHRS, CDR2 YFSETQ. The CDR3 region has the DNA TGCGCCAGCAGCCGGACTAGCGGGGGCGGAATGGGGATGACCGGGGAGCTGTTTTTT. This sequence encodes CASSRTSGGGMGMTGELFF.

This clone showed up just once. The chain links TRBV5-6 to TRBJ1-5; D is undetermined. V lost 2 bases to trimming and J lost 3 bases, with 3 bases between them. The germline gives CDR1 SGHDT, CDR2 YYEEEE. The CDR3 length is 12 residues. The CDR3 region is CASSFFNQPQHF. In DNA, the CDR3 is TGTGCCAGCAGCTTTTTCAATCAGCCCCAGCATTTT.

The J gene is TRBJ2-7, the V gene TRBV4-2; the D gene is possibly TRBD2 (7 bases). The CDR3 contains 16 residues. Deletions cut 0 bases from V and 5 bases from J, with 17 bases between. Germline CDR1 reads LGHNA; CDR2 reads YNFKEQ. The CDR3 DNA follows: TGTGCCAGCAGCCAAGATTTGGGGGGGCCGGAGAACGAGCAGTACTTC. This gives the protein CASSQDLGGPENEQYF.

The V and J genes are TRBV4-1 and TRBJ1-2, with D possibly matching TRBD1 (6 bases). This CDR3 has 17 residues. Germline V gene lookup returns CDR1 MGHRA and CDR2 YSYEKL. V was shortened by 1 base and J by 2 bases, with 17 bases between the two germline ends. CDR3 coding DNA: TGCGCCAGCAGCCAAGCGGGAGTCGGACAGCCGAACTATGGCTACACCTTC. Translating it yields CASSQAGVGQPNYGYTF.

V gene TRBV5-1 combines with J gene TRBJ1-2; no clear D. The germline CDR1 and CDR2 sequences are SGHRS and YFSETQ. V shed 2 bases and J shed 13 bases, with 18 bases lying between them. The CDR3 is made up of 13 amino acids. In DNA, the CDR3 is TGCGCCAGCAGCTTAGGGCAGCCCACTGAGCCCACCTTC. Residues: CASSLGQPTEPTF. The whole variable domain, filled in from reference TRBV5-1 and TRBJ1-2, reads KAGVTQTPRYLIKTRGQQVTLSCSPISGHRSVSWYQQTPGQGLQFLFEYFSETQRNKGNFPGRFSGRQFSNSRSEMNVSTLELGDSALYLCASSLGQPTEPTFGSGTRLTVV.

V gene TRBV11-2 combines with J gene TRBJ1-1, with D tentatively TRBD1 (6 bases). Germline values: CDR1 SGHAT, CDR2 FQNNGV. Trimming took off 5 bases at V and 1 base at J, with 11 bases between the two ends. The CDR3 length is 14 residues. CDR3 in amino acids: CASSLGGQNTEAFF. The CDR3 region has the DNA TGTGCCAGCAGCCTGGGGGGGCAGAACACTGAAGCTTTCTTT. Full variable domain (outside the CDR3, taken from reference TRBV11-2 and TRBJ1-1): EAGVAQSPRYKIIEKRQSVAFWCNPISGHATLYWYQQILGQGPKLLIQFQNNGVVDDSQLPKDRFSAERLKGVDSTLKIQPAKLEDSAVYLCASSLGGQNTEAFFGQGTRLTVV.

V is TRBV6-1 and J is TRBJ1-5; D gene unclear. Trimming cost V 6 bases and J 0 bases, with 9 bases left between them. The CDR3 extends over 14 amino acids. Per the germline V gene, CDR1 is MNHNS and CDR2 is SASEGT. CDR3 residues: CASRRLDSNQPQHF. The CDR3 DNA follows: TGTGCCAGCAGGCGACTTGATAGCAATCAGCCCCAGCATTTT.

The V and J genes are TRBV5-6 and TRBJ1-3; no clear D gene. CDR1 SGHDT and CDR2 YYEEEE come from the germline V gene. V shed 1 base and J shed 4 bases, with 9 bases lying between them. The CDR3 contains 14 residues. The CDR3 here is CASSLILRGNTIYF. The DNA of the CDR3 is TGTGCCAGCAGCTTGATCCTCCGCGGAAACACCATATATTTT.

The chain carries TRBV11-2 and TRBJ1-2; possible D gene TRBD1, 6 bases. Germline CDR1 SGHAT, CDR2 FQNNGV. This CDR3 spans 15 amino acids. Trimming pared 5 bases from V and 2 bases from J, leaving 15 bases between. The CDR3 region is CASSTPDRPNYGYTF. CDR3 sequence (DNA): TGTGCCAGCAGCACACCCGACAGGCCCAACTATGGCTACACCTTC.